The present T cell receptor beta chain was sequenced within a study of CD8 T cells in Susac syndrome. RNA in amounts of about 0.45 to 1 ug was reverse transcribed with random hexamers. immunoSEQ multiplex PCR amplified TCR beta CDR3 across 54 Vbeta, 13 Jbeta. Using its own MiXCR run on the immunoSEQ multiplex PCR reads, TCRdb lists one record per CDR3 protein. The sample consists of approximately 150,000 distinct CDR3 sequences, roughly 94% of them appearing once. Sequencing of TCR beta was carried out in blood CD8+ and CD4+ T cells. Negative isolation yielded CD8+ and CD4+ T cells; FACS enriched TEMRA cells. Germline values: CDR1 WNHNN, CDR2 SYGVQD (reference sequence). The CDR3 has 15 residues. V was pared by 2 bases and J by 4 bases, with 15 bases between.

The sequence was obtained from a human donor in good health. Sequencing was carried out using CD4+ T cells from PBMCs. The V call is TRBV10-1, the J call TRBJ2-7; the D call may be TRBD1 or TRBD2 (5 bases each). The CDR3 nucleotides read TGCGCCAGCAGTGAGGCGACCGGGACGAATTACGAGCAGTACTTC. The encoded protein is CASSEATGTNYEQYF.